This T cell receptor beta chain derives from a study of blood T cell repertoires in COVID-19 (dated by TCRdb to the early 2020s). About the study as a whole: Collaborator samples came from the United States, Italy and Spain and covered acute and convalescent phases of COVID-19. The prospective study material was composed of cDNA or gDNA derived from T cells, B-cell-depleted T cells, or PBMCs. The dataset comprised deeply sampled blood TCRbeta repertoires from subjects exposed to, actively infected with, or recovered from COVID-19. A freely available public database, intended as a resource for researchers studying the immune response to SARS-CoV-2, is where the repertoires were released. Samples came from the ongoing ImmuneRACE study (first 160 participants) plus 1,254 subjects from 6 global collaborators. Sample metadata almost always included a de-identified subject ID, COVID-19 status, age in years and sex. Where available, HLA class I and class II types were obtained from metadata supplied by the sample provider rather than from assay-based typing.

CDR1 and CDR2, looked up from the germline V gene, are MGHRA and YSYEKL. Germline trimming amounts to 2 bases on V and 6 bases on J, with 6 as the count of junction bases outside the gene matches. Including the terminal cysteine and phenylalanine, the CDR3 comprises 16 residues. The kept DNA is CDR3 alone, 48 bases in frame from the first base. As for this clone: No antigen is known for it. Base qualities were left out, and no much larger clone turns up one base away.

TCRbeta CDR3 regions were amplified from genomic DNA by means of the immunoSEQ Assay, a bias-controlled multiplex PCR. As for the original processing: Within the assay, amplification of reference gene primers was used to estimate how many nucleated cells each sample contained. To quantify the absolute abundance of each unique TCRbeta CDR3 rearrangement, sequence reads were collapsed and filtered. For each sample, productive Simpson clonality was calculated as the square root of Simpson's diversity index across productive rearrangements. This is the immuneACCESS table as TCRdb keeps it, with only in-frame sequences that have V and J called. A part of the clones is gone; compared with another copy, unresolved V genes explain less than half, and the rest is unexplained. V and J calls and clone size are given by that table; D and trimming were obtained from the DNA. This sample is represented by hundreds of thousands of clones; 87% of them were singletons. The biggest ten clones account for 2% to 3% of the sample.

Here is what the overall study found, with its caveats: The amount of clinical and demographic metadata varied by source and participant and was provided uncurated.

Collaborating institutions collected whole blood in K2EDTA tubes following their own protocols. For TCRbeta analysis, collaborator samples were shipped as frozen whole blood, as isolated PBMCs, or as DNA extracted from either sample type. The sequencing input was peripheral blood. Recombination connected TRBV4-1 to TRBJ1-6, and TRBD1 matches 8 of the central bases. The clonotype was recovered from a man aged 18 to 29 with active or convalescent COVID-19. The nucleotide sequence is given as TGCGCCAGCAGCCAAAAATATGGACAGGGTAATTCACCCCTCCACTTT. This encodes CASSQKYGQGNSPLHF.